What follows are 25 T cell receptor beta chains derived from one specimen sequenced in a study of identical twins. MiXCR, run by TCRdb on the 5' RACE reads, gives a single entry per CDR3 protein. The table lists about 240,000 distinct CDR3 sequences, roughly a tenth of them singletons. Sequencing input: memory T cells sorted from blood. These TCRs come from a man between 45 and 60 years old in good health.

The gene calls are TRBV12-3 or TRBV12-4 and TRBJ1-6; the match to TRBD1 covers 9 bases. The CDR3 consists of 15 residues. After removal of 6 bases from V and 7 bases from J, the junction contained 7 bases not matched to a gene. The DNA of the CDR3 is TGTGCCAGCAGGGACAGGGGATCCCCCAATTCACCCCTCCACTTT. Its translation: CASRDRGSPNSPLHF.

The sample holds a few counts of this clonotype. The chain uses TRBV12-3 or TRBV12-4 and TRBJ1-5; 7 positions match TRBD1. J gave up 7 bases and V 6 bases, and 3 bases lay outside the gene matches. CDR3 length: 12 residues. The CDR3 nucleotides read TGTGCCAGCAGACAGGGGAGCCAGCCCCAGCATTTT. Translation: CASRQGSQPQHF.

J is TRBJ1-6 and V is TRBV20-1, with D unclear. V gave up 3 bases and J gave up 8 bases, with 11 bases separating them. CDR1 is DFQATT and CDR2 is SNEGSKA in the germline V gene (reference sequence). This CDR3 is 13 amino acids long. The CDR3 coding sequence is TGCAGTGCTAGTCTCACAGCTGATTCACCCCTCCACTTT. Protein product: CSASLTADSPLHF.

This clonotype was seen more than once but under ten times. The chain is built from TRBV5-1 and TRBJ1-1; D may be TRBD1 (5 bases). In germline, CDR1 is SGHRS, CDR2 YFSETQ. V lost 5 bases and J lost 1, with 12 bases in between. The length of the CDR3 is 14 residues. The CDR3 here is CASRLGGGNTEAFF. Written as DNA, the CDR3 is TGCGCCAGCAGACTGGGGGGGGGGAACACTGAAGCTTTCTTT. The whole variable domain, filled in from reference TRBV5-1 and TRBJ1-1, reads KAGVTQTPRYLIKTRGQQVTLSCSPISGHRSVSWYQQTPGQGLQFLFEYFSETQRNKGNFPGRFSGRQFSNSRSEMNVSTLELGDSALYLCASRLGGGNTEAFFGQGTRLTVV.

This clonotype was found many times. The junction differs from germline at one of its ends, possibly a read error. The rearrangement joins TRBV4-1 to TRBJ1-1; D not resolved. This CDR3 contains 14 residues. Germline lookup yields CDR1 MGHRA and CDR2 YSYEKL. CDR3 sequence: CASSQSWTGAEAVF. As DNA, the CDR3 is TGCGCCAGCAGCCAATCTTGGACGGGCGCTGAAGCTGTCTTT.

This clonotype was observed many times. The chain has TRBV5-1 and TRBJ2-5; 16 nucleotides match TRBD2. CDR3 length: 16 amino acids. In germline, CDR1 is SGHRS, CDR2 YFSETQ. With 4 bases clipped from V and 5 bases from J, the junction kept 5 bases outside the gene matches. CDR3 coding DNA: TGCGCCAGCAGCCAGGGACTAGCGGGAGGGCCCGAGACCCAGTACTTC. It translates to CASSQGLAGGPETQYF.

This rearrangement joins TRBV7-2 to TRBJ2-3, with 15 bases aligning to TRBD2. Trimming cost V 0 bases and J 2 bases; bases outside gene matches: 3. Germline CDR1 and CDR2: SGHTA and FQGNSA. The CDR3 sequence is 18 residues long. In DNA form, the CDR3 reads TGTGCCAGCAGCTTAGCCCGGACTAGCGGGGGGGCCACAGATACGCAGTATTTT. This sequence encodes CASSLARTSGGATDTQYF.

The chain has TRBV5-6 and TRBJ2-5; tentatively, D is TRBD2 (5 bases). This CDR3 spans 15 amino acids. Germline V gene lookup returns CDR1 SGHDT and CDR2 YYEEEE. V shed 1 base and J shed 2 bases, with 12 bases lying between them. The CDR3 DNA sequence: TGTGCCAGCAGCTTGAGAGCGGCCGCTCAAGAGACCCAGTACTTC. The encoded protein is CASSLRAAAQETQYF.

This clonotype was seen only a few times. J is TRBJ1-1 and V is TRBV20-1; TRBD1 matches 7 bases. The CDR3 consists of 13 residues. J gave up 0 bases and V 6 bases, and 4 bases lay outside the gene matches. CDR1 DFQATT and CDR2 SNEGSKA come from the germline V gene (reference sequence). Written as DNA, the CDR3 is TGCAGTGCCCGGGACAGCTTGAACACTGAAGCTTTCTTT. This gives the protein CSARDSLNTEAFF.

This clonotype was counted many times. V is TRBV7-9 and J is TRBJ2-7; D is uncertain. The CDR3 has 13 residues. Germline CDR1 is SEHNR and CDR2 is FQNEAQ (reference sequence). Trimming left V 5 bases short and J 3 bases short, with 11 bases between. In DNA form, the CDR3 reads TGTGCCAGCAGCCCTCCGGGTGGCTACGAGCAGTACTTC. This encodes CASSPPGGYEQYF.

This clonotype has ten or more counts. The rearrangement links TRBV18 to TRBJ2-5; the D is unclear. The CDR3 totals 12 residues. Trimming shortened V by 3 bases and J by 1 base, and 3 bases separated the two germline ends. Per germline, CDR1 KGHSH and CDR2 LQKENI. CDR3 sequence (DNA): TGTGCCAGCTCACCCGGCCAAGAGACCCAGTACTTC. It specifies CASSPGQETQYF.

The table lists this clonotype with many counts. The chain uses TRBV20-1 and TRBJ2-2; a weak D match, TRBD2 (5 bases). Between the trimmed V and J ends, which lost 6 bases and 6 bases, there was a span of 17 bases. This CDR3 has 14 amino acids. CDR1 is DFQATT and CDR2 is SNEGSKA in the germline V gene (reference sequence). The CDR3 DNA reads as TGCAGTGCGCGTCAAGCGCGGGTGTCCGGGGAGCTGTTTTTT. Translating it yields CSARQARVSGELFF.

In this sample, this clonotype turned up many times. V and J are TRBV20-1 and TRBJ2-1; 8 nucleotides agree with TRBD2. Trimming took 0 bases from V and 4 from J; bases not matched to a gene: 5. Germline lookup yields CDR1 DFQATT and CDR2 SNEGSKA (reference sequence). The CDR3 has 15 amino acids. The CDR3 DNA reads TGCAGTGCTAGAGACAGAACTAGCGGATACAATGAGCAGTTCTTC. It translates to CSARDRTSGYNEQFF.

This clonotype was observed at least ten times. This rearrangement joins TRBV4-1 to TRBJ2-5, with D possibly being TRBD1 (5 bases). Germline-derived CDR1 and CDR2 are MGHRA and YSYEKL. V was clipped by 2 bases and J by 1 base, with 11 bases between them. The CDR3 runs to 15 residues. The CDR3 here is CASSQQGGPQETQYF. The CDR3 nucleotides read TGCGCCAGCAGCCAACAGGGTGGGCCCCAAGAGACCCAGTACTTC.

In this sample, this clonotype turned up a few times. This chain connects TRBV25-1 to TRBJ2-7, with no clear D. There are 13 residues in the CDR3. V lost 4 bases, J lost 3 bases, and 10 bases lay in between. Germline V gene sequence: CDR1 MGHDK, CDR2 SYGVNS. The CDR3 loop reads CASSAYGDYEQYF. The CDR3 bases are TGTGCCAGCAGTGCGTACGGAGACTACGAGCAGTACTTC.

The chain uses TRBV20-1 and TRBJ2-7; the D gene could be TRBD1 or TRBD2 (5 bases each). Deletions cut 6 bases from V and 1 base from J, with 16 bases between. The CDR3 runs to 14 residues. The germline V gene has CDR1 DFQATT and CDR2 SNEGSKA (reference sequence). DNA for the CDR3: TGCAGTGCGAGGCCCGGGGCGGTATCCTACGAGCAGTACTTC. It specifies CSARPGAVSYEQYF.

This chain connects TRBV5-6 to TRBJ2-5; either TRBD1 or TRBD2 may fit D (5 bases each). V lost 0 bases, J lost 4 bases, and 16 bases lay in between. Germline assignment: CDR1 SGHDT and CDR2 YYEEEE. The CDR3 is 16 residues long. CDR3 nucleotide sequence: TGTGCCAGCAGCTTGGTGGGGGATGCTAAAAGAGAGACCCAGTACTTC. Its translation is CASSLVGDAKRETQYF.

This clonotype occurred many times. The chain links TRBV15 to TRBJ1-1; no firm D call. CDR3 length: 15 residues. Germline V gene sequence: CDR1 LNHNV, CDR2 YYDKDF (reference sequence). Trimming stripped 0 bases from V and 3 bases from J, with 11 bases between. CDR3 DNA: TGTGCCACCAGCAGAGAATCGGCCACCTACACTGAAGCTTTCTTT. Translation: CATSRESATYTEAFF.

This clonotype has more than one count but fewer than ten. The rearrangement joins TRBV29-1 to TRBJ2-2, with 7 bases that match TRBD2. Germline assignment: CDR1 SQVTM and CDR2 ANQGSEA. Germline trimming cut 7 bases from V and 0 bases from J; bases unmatched to any gene: 5. The CDR3 length is 14 residues. The chain's CDR3 is CSAERDSNTGELFF. In DNA, the CDR3 is TGCAGCGCAGAGCGGGACTCGAACACCGGGGAGCTGTTTTTT.

This clonotype was observed many times. The chain recombines TRBV25-1 with TRBJ2-7; 11 positions match TRBD2. CDR3 length: 15 residues. The germline V gene encodes CDR1 MGHDK and CDR2 SYGVNS. V gave up 7 bases and J gave up 2 bases; unmatched junction bases: 7. CDR3 sequence (DNA): TGTGCCAGCATGCATTCTAGCGGGGGGACCTACGAGCAGTACTTC. Amino acids: CASMHSSGGTYEQYF.

This clonotype was found many times. The gene calls are TRBV20-1 and TRBJ1-5; no reliable D call. Trimming removed 6 bases at V and 0 bases at J, with 9 bases between. This CDR3 spans 13 amino acids. From germline, CDR1 is DFQATT and CDR2 SNEGSKA (reference sequence). As DNA, the CDR3 is TGCAGTGCCCAAACGTATAGCAATCAGCCCCAGCATTTT. Amino acid sequence: CSAQTYSNQPQHF.

This clonotype was observed many times. CDR3 nucleotide sequence: TGCAGCGTTCTTACCGCGACAGGTTCCGTCTCCTACGAGCAGTACTTC. The encoded protein is CSVLTATGSVSYEQYF. The chain carries TRBV29-1 and TRBJ2-7, with D tentatively TRBD1 (6 bases). The germline V gene has CDR1 SQVTM and CDR2 ANQGSEA. This CDR3 has 16 amino acids. Trimming stripped 5 bases from V and 0 bases from J, with 20 bases between.

This clonotype has a count of ten or more. The V call is TRBV6-2 or TRBV6-3, the J call TRBJ2-7, with D hard to call. CDR1 and CDR2 from the germline V gene are MNHEY and SVGEGT. V lost 0 bases to trimming and J lost 1 base, with 4 bases between them. The CDR3 spans 13 residues. The CDR3 nucleotides are TGTGCCAGCAGTTACTCAGGTTCCTACGAGCAGTACTTC. Residues: CASSYSGSYEQYF.

Worth noting for this clonotype: A single base separates this from a much larger clone, so it may be a read error. In this CDR3 the conserved last residue, phenylalanine or tryptophan, is missing, so a read error is likely. The chain joins TRBV12-3 or TRBV12-4 to TRBJ2-3, with D possibly TRBD2 on 5 matching bases. This CDR3 spans 15 amino acids. V lost 1 base and J lost 6, with 14 bases in between. In DNA form, the CDR3 reads TGTGCCAGCAGTTTAGACGGGAAAAAGAGTGATACGCAGTATCTT. Translated: CASSLDGKKSDTQYL.

This clonotype turned up a few times. V gene TRBV15 combines with J gene TRBJ1-2; possible D gene TRBD1, 5 bases. The CDR3 loop spans 14 amino acids. Germline lookup yields CDR1 LNHNV and CDR2 YYDKDF (reference sequence). The V end was cut by 5 bases, the J end by 0 bases, with 10 bases between. The CDR3 loop reads CATSVRQTNYGYTF. The DNA of the CDR3 is TGTGCCACCAGCGTACGACAGACTAACTATGGCTACACCTTC.